What follows are 18 T cell receptor beta chains derived from one specimen sequenced in a study of cytomegalovirus exposure and HLA in healthy donors. Profiled with immunoSEQ multiplex PCR; TCRdb holds only in-frame clones, not every one. Found here are fewer than 70,000 clones, 96% of them singletons; the top ten hold approximately 0.91%. The specimen was PBMCs. The receptors were gathered from a man aged 18 to 35 in good health and CMV-seronegative.

This clone was counted once. The J gene is TRBJ1-1, the V gene TRBV5-1; no clear D. Per the germline V gene, CDR1 is SGHRS and CDR2 is YFSETQ. This CDR3 has 13 amino acids. Trimming took 2 bases from V and 6 from J, leaving 11 bases between them. The CDR3 spells CASSFEMGAEAFF. As DNA, the CDR3 is TGCGCCAGCAGCTTCGAGATGGGCGCTGAAGCTTTCTTT.

In DNA form, the CDR3 reads TGTGCTAGTGGTTTTAGTCCCGGCGGCTATGGCTACACCTTC. Amino acids: CASGFSPGGYGYTF. J is TRBJ1-2 and V is TRBV12-5; no definite D call. The V and J ends lost 3 bases and 4 bases respectively, with 12 bases between them. The CDR3 is 14 amino acids. The germline CDR1 and CDR2 sequences are LGHNT and FRNRAP. Using reference TRBV12-5 and TRBJ1-2 for the parts outside the CDR3, the full variable domain is DARVTQTPRHKVTEMGQEVTMRCQPILGHNTVFWYRQTMMQGLELLAYFRNRAPLDDSGMPKDRFSAEMPDATLATLKIQPSEPRDSAVYFCASGFSPGGYGYTFGSGTRLTVV.

The chain carries TRBV7-9 and TRBJ1-4; TRBD1 agrees at 7 bases. The germline gives CDR1 SEHNR, CDR2 FQNEAQ (reference sequence). This CDR3 region has 13 residues. J lost 6 bases, V lost 7 bases, and 5 bases had no gene match. CDR3 sequence: CASTGGTDEKLFF. CDR3 bases: TGTGCCAGCACTGGGGGGACAGATGAAAAACTGTTTTTT.

The J gene is TRBJ1-5, the V gene TRBV4-3, with D unclear. The CDR3 is made up of 18 amino acids. Trimming left V 0 bases short and J 5 bases short, with 20 bases between. Per germline, CDR1 LGHNA and CDR2 YSLEER. The CDR3 DNA follows: TGCGCCAGCAGCCAAGATCCAGTGCCGGGTCCGGGTCATCAGCCCCAGCATTTT. Its protein is CASSQDPVPGPGHQPQHF.

The chain couples TRBV5-4 to TRBJ2-1; TRBD1 matches 9 bases. The J segment lost 2 bases and the V segment lost 4 bases, leaving 4 bases of the junction unmatched. Germline V gene data show CDR1 as SGHNT and CDR2 as YYREEE (reference sequence). The CDR3 covers 15 residues. The CDR3 nucleotides are TGTGCCAGCAGCAGTCGGACAGGGGCCTACAATGAGCAGTTCTTC. As protein: CASSSRTGAYNEQFF. Together with reference TRBV5-4 and TRBJ2-1, the CDR3 gives the full variable domain: ETGVTQSPTHLIKTRGQQVTLRCSSQSGHNTVSWYQQALGQGPQFIFQYYREEENGRGNFPPRFSGLQFPNYSSELNVNALELDDSALYLCASSSRTGAYNEQFFGPGTRLTVL.

J is TRBJ1-2 and V is TRBV19; the D gene is possibly TRBD1 (5 bases). CDR3 length: 15 amino acids. Germline V gene lookup returns CDR1 LNHDA and CDR2 SQIVND (reference sequence). V shed 3 bases and J shed 4 bases, with 15 bases lying between them. Written as DNA, the CDR3 is TGTGCCAGTAGTATGGGAGGGGCGCCGGGCTATGGCTACACCTTC. It yields the protein CASSMGGAPGYGYTF.

The chain carries TRBV6-5 and TRBJ1-2; perhaps TRBD1 as D (6 bases). Germline loops: CDR1 MNHEY, CDR2 SVGAGI. V gave up 2 bases and J gave up 8 bases, with 18 bases separating them. This CDR3 has 15 amino acids. The CDR3: CASSYERSGVSGYTF. DNA for the CDR3: TGTGCCAGCAGTTACGAGCGGTCAGGGGTCTCCGGCTACACCTTC.

V is TRBV11-2 and J is TRBJ2-5, with a tentative D call TRBD2 (5 bases). The CDR3 sequence is 15 residues long. Trimming stripped 1 base from V and 0 bases from J, with 9 bases between. Germline CDR1 reads SGHAT; CDR2 reads FQNNGV. CDR3 loop: CASSLVPGYQETQYF. The CDR3 DNA is TGTGCCAGCAGCTTAGTTCCGGGGTACCAAGAGACCCAGTACTTC.

This chain links TRBV6-1 with TRBJ2-2, with a possible D match to TRBD2 (5 bases). Looked up from germline, CDR1 is MNHNS and CDR2 is SASEGT. The ends were cut back, 3 bases at V and 6 bases at J, with 11 bases in the middle. This CDR3 contains 14 residues. The CDR3 DNA reads TGTGCCAGCAGTGATTCGGGGTATTCCGGGGAGCTGTTTTTT. It is translated as CASSDSGYSGELFF.

This chain joins TRBV7-6 and TRBJ2-1; perhaps TRBD2 as D (7 bases). Looked up from germline, CDR1 is SGHVS and CDR2 is FNYEAQ. V gave up 6 bases and J gave up 1 base, with 19 bases separating them. The CDR3 has 17 residues. CDR3 loop: CASSSPGGGGSYNEQFF. The CDR3 DNA reads as TGTGCCAGCAGTTCCCCTGGGGGAGGGGGGTCCTACAATGAGCAGTTCTTC.

The rearrangement uses TRBV7-6 and TRBJ1-1; the D is unclear. The CDR3 runs to 13 residues. The V gene's germline CDR1 is SGHVS and CDR2 FNYEAQ. The V gene lost 0 bases and the J gene lost 0 bases, with 2 bases spanning the gap. The CDR3 sequence is CASSLAMNTEAFF. The DNA of the CDR3 is TGTGCCAGCAGCTTAGCTATGAACACTGAAGCTTTCTTT.

The V and J genes are TRBV5-1 and TRBJ1-5; TRBD1 agrees at 8 bases. With V trimmed by 1 base and J by 6 bases, 3 bases remained unmatched. The germline V gene has CDR1 SGHRS and CDR2 YFSETQ. The CDR3 consists of 14 residues. Here the CDR3 DNA reads TGCGCCAGCAGCTTGCAGGGGGCGGGTCAGCCCCAGCATTTT. Translated: CASSLQGAGQPQHF.

V gene TRBV9 combines with J gene TRBJ1-2; D gene unclear. The CDR3 sequence is 14 residues long. Germline loops: CDR1 SGDLS, CDR2 YYNGEE. Deletions cut 0 bases from V and 4 bases from J, with 10 bases between. CDR3 sequence: CASSVGGQPYGYTF. CDR3 coding DNA: TGTGCCAGCAGCGTAGGTGGGCAGCCCTATGGCTACACCTTC.

The chain carries TRBV7-9 and TRBJ2-5, with 11 bases aligning to TRBD2. CDR3 length: 17 amino acids. The trim removed 4 bases at V and 0 bases at J, leaving 7 bases unmatched. Germline CDR1 and CDR2: SEHNR and FQNEAQ (reference sequence). In DNA, the CDR3 is TGTGCCAGCAGCTCCATCCTAGCGGGAGGACACCAAGAGACCCAGTACTTC. Protein: CASSSILAGGHQETQYF.

V and J are TRBV7-8 and TRBJ1-5; 8 bases are shared with TRBD1. Germline CDR1 and CDR2: SGHVS and FQNEAQ. The CDR3 extends over 20 amino acids. The ends lost 3 bases at V and 2 bases at J; junction bases unmatched: 18. CDR3 sequence reads: CASSFRRGQDGGRGNQPQHF. Here the CDR3 DNA reads TGTGCCAGCAGCTTTCGACGGGGACAGGACGGTGGCCGCGGCAATCAGCCCCAGCATTTT.

The chain couples TRBV14 to TRBJ2-5; D is unresolved. V was clipped by 4 bases and J by 9 bases, with 15 bases between them. This CDR3 is 13 amino acids long. Germline CDR1 is SGHDN and CDR2 is FVKESK. The CDR3 nucleotides are TGTGCCAGCAGCCCCACTCTTAGTCGGGCCCAGTACTTC. Amino acid sequence: CASSPTLSRAQYF.

This chain uses TRBV5-1 with TRBJ2-7; D is possibly TRBD1 (6 bases). The CDR3 covers 13 residues. Germline V CDR1 and CDR2: SGHRS, YFSETQ. V shed 3 bases and J shed 2 bases, with 9 bases lying between them. Here the CDR3 reads CASSSTGTYEQYF. In DNA, the CDR3 is TGCGCCAGCAGCTCCACAGGGACCTACGAGCAGTACTTC.

J is TRBJ2-2 and V is TRBV6-1, with 8 nucleotides matching TRBD1. The CDR3 totals 13 residues. The trim removed 5 bases at V and 6 bases at J, leaving 2 bases unmatched. Germline V gene lookup returns CDR1 MNHNS and CDR2 SASEGT. Here the CDR3 DNA reads TGTGCCAGCAGTACGGACAGGGCCGGGGAGCTGTTTTTT. Encoded protein: CASSTDRAGELFF.